The clone carrying this TCR beta chain appeared a few times. Its cognate antigen is unknown. This CDR3 has 14 amino acids. V was clipped by 7 bases and J by 5 bases, with 12 bases between them. The data originate from a study of response to subunit inactivated influenza vaccine. A single record per CDR3 protein comes from TCRdb applying MiXCR to the RT-PCR reads. The data hold about 540,000 distinct CDR3 sequences, with approximately 20% observed a single time. Findings of the study overall: With each seasonal influenza vaccination, the authors suggested, few new T cells are recruited.

This sample was shared with a second study, whose subject was T cells expressing NK-cell markers. That study adds: Making the TCR beta cDNA relied on 5'RACE template switching with UMIs. The study drew TCR beta repertoires from sorted CD3+CD56+NKG2C+, CD3+CD56+NKG2C- and CD3+CD56-NKG2C+ T cells. Seven sequenced donors out of eight were HCMV-seropositive, one seronegative. Uncertainty persisted over the HCMV specificity of expanded NKG2C+ T cell clones.

The chain is built from TRBV12-3 or TRBV12-4 and TRBJ1-6; D unresolved. This material consisted of CD4+ T cells sorted from PBMCs, taken less than 13 days after vaccination. The TCR originated in a man aged 45 to 65 who received an inactivated influenza vaccine. The CDR3 here is CASTRRRNNSPLHF. CDR3 sequence (DNA): TGTGCCAGCACCCGCCGAAGGAATAATTCACCCCTCCACTTT.